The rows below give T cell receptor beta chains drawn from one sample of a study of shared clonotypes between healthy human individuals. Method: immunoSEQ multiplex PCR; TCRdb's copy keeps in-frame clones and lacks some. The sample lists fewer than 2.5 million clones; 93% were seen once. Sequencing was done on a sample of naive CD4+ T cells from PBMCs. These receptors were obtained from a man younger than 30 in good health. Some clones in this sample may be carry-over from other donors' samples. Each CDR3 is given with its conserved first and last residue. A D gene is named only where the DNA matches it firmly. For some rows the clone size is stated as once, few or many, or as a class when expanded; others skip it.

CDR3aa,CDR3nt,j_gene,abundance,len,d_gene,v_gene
CASISGLGFGELFF,TGTGCCAGCATCTCGGGACTAGGCTTCGGGGAGCTGTTTTTT,TRBJ2-2,-,14,TRBD2,TRBV2
CAWTREGRQPQHF,TGTGCCTGGACCCGAGAGGGACGGCAGCCCCAGCATTTT,TRBJ1-5,few,13,-,TRBV30
CASSEAAGTYEQYF,TGCGCCAGCAGTGAGGCTGCCGGAACCTACGAGCAGTACTTC,TRBJ2-7,-,14,-,TRBV10-1
CASTDPGGGQTQYF,TGTGCCAGCACCGACCCAGGGGGCGGACAGACCCAGTACTTC,TRBJ2-5,-,14,TRBD1,TRBV28
CASSLWSASGNTIYF,TGTGCCAGCAGCTTGTGGTCGGCAAGCGGAAACACCATATATTTT,TRBJ1-3,-,15,-,TRBV5-4
CASSFVGGRDEQFF,TGCGCCAGCAGCTTCGTTGGTGGGCGCGATGAGCAGTTCTTC,TRBJ2-1,-,14,-,TRBV5-1
CASSAWDRGGTDTQYF,TGTGCCAGCAGCGCCTGGGACAGGGGAGGCACAGATACGCAGTATTTT,TRBJ2-3,-,16,TRBD1,TRBV5-4
CASSLRLAGPLTDTQYF,TGTGCCAGCAGCCTCAGACTAGCGGGACCCCTCACAGATACGCAGTATTTT,TRBJ2-3,-,17,TRBD2,TRBV7-2
CASSTGNYEQYF,TGTGCCAGCTCAACGGGGAATTACGAGCAGTACTTC,TRBJ2-7,-,12,-,TRBV18
CASSQGFFGTVNYEQYF,TGCGCCAGCAGCCAAGGATTTTTTGGGACAGTGAACTACGAGCAGTACTTC,TRBJ2-7,-,17,TRBD1,TRBV4-3
CASSHTRDSTKNIQYF,TGCGCCAGCAGCCATACCCGGGACAGCACCAAAAACATTCAGTACTTC,TRBJ2-4,-,16,TRBD1,TRBV5-1
CASSPGTGLNEKLFF,TGCGCCAGCAGCCCAGGGACGGGACTCAATGAAAAACTGTTTTTT,TRBJ1-4,-,15,-,TRBV5-1
CASSPFGEVAATDTQYF,TGTGCCAGCAGCCCCTTCGGTGAGGTGGCTGCCACAGATACGCAGTATTTT,TRBJ2-3,-,17,-,TRBV9
CASRPGGGEGYGYTF,TGCGCCAGCAGACCAGGGGGTGGGGAAGGATATGGCTACACCTTC,TRBJ1-2,-,15,TRBD1,TRBV10-2
CANSSGGLLGGSYEQYF,TGCGCCAACAGCTCGGGGGGTCTTTTGGGTGGCTCCTACGAGCAGTACTTC,TRBJ2-7,-,17,TRBD2,TRBV5-1
CASSYSGARGQPQHF,TGTGCCAGCAGTTACTCCGGGGCGCGCGGTCAGCCCCAGCATTTT,TRBJ1-5,-,15,-,TRBV6-5
CASRAQGRGYGYTF,TGTGCCAGCAGGGCTCAGGGGAGGGGCTATGGCTACACCTTC,TRBJ1-2,-,14,-,TRBV28
CASSTLGEAFF,TGTGCCAGTAGTACATTAGGTGAAGCTTTCTTT,TRBJ1-1,-,11,-,TRBV19
CATMGQGNTFF,TGTGCCACTATGGGACAGGGGAACACTTTCTTT,TRBJ1-1,-,11,TRBD1,TRBV2
CASSPFARIYEQFF,TGTGCCAGCAGTCCATTCGCCAGGATCTATGAGCAGTTCTTC,TRBJ2-1,-,14,-,TRBV28
CASRGGGYNEQFF,TGTGCCAGCAGGGGAGGGGGGTACAATGAGCAGTTCTTC,TRBJ2-1,-,13,-,TRBV28
CASSTRGVEDGYTF,TGTGCCAGCAGCACAAGGGGGGTAGAGGATGGCTACACCTTC,TRBJ1-2,-,14,-,TRBV6-6
CATSRQQGPNEQFF,TGTGCCACCAGCAGGCAACAGGGGCCAAATGAGCAGTTCTTC,TRBJ2-1,-,14,TRBD1,TRBV15
CASSLAGSSSSYEQYF,TGTGCCAGCAGCTTAGCGGGGTCCTCTAGCTCCTACGAGCAGTACTTC,TRBJ2-7,-,16,-,TRBV7-9
CSASDFGLHF,TGCAGTGCCTCCGACTTCGGACTACATTTC,TRBJ2-7,once,10,-,TRBV20-1
CASSARRGGGGADTQYF,TGCGCCAGCAGCGCTAGAAGGGGCGGGGGAGGGGCAGATACGCAGTATTTT,TRBJ2-3,-,17,TRBD2,TRBV4-3
CASSLAVKGSGEQYF,TGTGCCAGCAGCTTGGCCGTAAAGGGCAGCGGCGAGCAGTACTTC,TRBJ2-7,-,15,-,TRBV5-6